Presented here are 32 T cell receptor beta chains from one specimen sequenced in a study of CD8 T cells in Susac syndrome. Reverse transcription of about 0.5 to 1 ug RNA was performed with random hexamers. From the immunoSEQ multiplex PCR reads, TCRdb called clonotypes with MiXCR, one entry per CDR3 protein. The data contain 250,000 to 300,000 distinct CDR3 sequences, about 88% of them singletons. The sample consisted of CD8+ T cells from PBMCs. The receptors stem from a human donor with multiple sclerosis.

The gene calls are TRBV13 and TRBJ2-1; D is perhaps TRBD2 (5 bases). V was cut by 5 bases and J by 4 bases, with 12 bases left in between. CDR3 length equals 14 residues. Germline V gene data show CDR1 as PRHDT and CDR2 as FYEKMQ (reference sequence). CDR3 nucleotide sequence: TGTGCCAGCAGCCCCCCAGAGGGTTACAATGAGCAGTTCTTC. Encoded protein: CASSPPEGYNEQFF.

The chain has TRBV30 and TRBJ2-7; D is unresolved. The CDR3 length is 11 residues. The V gene lost 3 bases and the J gene lost 6 bases, with 9 bases spanning the gap. Germline values: CDR1 GTSNPN, CDR2 SVGIG (reference sequence). The CDR3 protein is CAWRSLSEQYF. In DNA, the CDR3 is TGTGCCTGGAGGTCCTTATCCGAGCAGTACTTC.

This sequence joins TRBV28 and TRBJ2-7; TRBD2 aligns across 9 bases. Trimming cost V 9 bases and J 0 bases; bases outside gene matches: 9. Per the germline V gene, CDR1 is MDHEN and CDR2 is SYDVKM. This CDR3 is built from 15 residues. For the CDR3, the DNA is TGTGCCAGTGCGATAGCGGGGGAAAGCTCCTACGAGCAGTACTTC. Translation gives CASAIAGESSYEQYF.

This sequence joins TRBV9 and TRBJ2-5; D might be TRBD2 (6 bases). CDR1 is SGDLS and CDR2 is YYNGEE in the germline V gene. This CDR3 has 13 amino acids. Trimming removed 2 bases from V and 3 bases from J, with 8 bases in between. The CDR3 nucleotides are TGTGCCAGCAGCGTGGGGGGTAAAGAGACCCAGTACTTC. It is translated as CASSVGGKETQYF.

The chain couples TRBV2 to TRBJ2-7, with D perhaps matching TRBD2 (5 bases). Germline CDR1 reads SNHLY; CDR2 reads FYNNEI. CDR3 length: 13 residues. The ends were cut back, 4 bases at V and 0 bases at J, with 7 bases in the middle. The CDR3 spells CASSGGGSYEQYF. CDR3 nucleotides: TGTGCCAGCAGTGGAGGAGGCTCCTACGAGCAGTACTTC.

The rearrangement links TRBV4-1 to TRBJ2-3, with 7 bases identical to TRBD2. Germline CDR1 reads MGHRA; CDR2 reads YSYEKL. There are 15 residues in the CDR3. V lost 1 base and J lost 3; bases outside the gene matches: 4. The CDR3 reads CASSQGGGSTDTQYF. The CDR3 nucleotides read TGCGCCAGCAGCCAAGGGGGCGGGAGTACAGATACGCAGTATTTT.

This clonotype was found once. This chain links TRBV19 with TRBJ1-6, with 11 bases matching TRBD1. This CDR3 is built from 14 residues. CDR1 is LNHDA, CDR2 SQIVND, per germline (reference sequence). V dropped 5 bases and J dropped 10; count of bases not matched to a gene: 4. The CDR3 DNA reads as TGTGCCAGTAGTTCCGGGACAGGGGGATCACCCCTCCACTTT. Protein product: CASSSGTGGSPLHF. The variable domain in full, with the rest retrieved from reference TRBV19 and TRBJ1-6, is DGGITQSPKYLFRKEGQNVTLSCEQNLNHDAMYWYRQDPGQGLRLIYYSQIVNDFQKGDIAEGYSVSREKKESFPLTVTSAQKNPTAFYLCASSSGTGGSPLHFGNGTRLTVT.

The chain combines TRBV24-1 with TRBJ2-2, with D possibly matching TRBD1 (7 bases). Trimming took off 6 bases at V and 7 bases at J, with 20 bases between the two ends. This CDR3 region has 16 residues. Germline-derived CDR1 and CDR2 are KGHDR and SFDVKD. CDR3 DNA: TGTGCCACCAGTCCCTGGGGGGAAGGGGGCCACGGGGAGCTGTTTTTT. Translated, it gives CATSPWGEGGHGELFF.

This chain uses TRBV28 with TRBJ2-1; D is possibly TRBD2 (5 bases). The CDR3 length is 13 residues. V lost 2 bases to trimming and J lost 14 bases, with 16 bases between them. Germline CDR1 reads MDHEN; CDR2 reads SYDVKM. The CDR3: CASSLPLRTPKFF. CDR3 DNA: TGTGCCAGCAGTTTACCTCTCCGGACTCCGAAGTTCTTC.

The chain uses TRBV5-1 and TRBJ2-1; 10 bases fit TRBD1. This CDR3 has 15 amino acids. The germline V gene encodes CDR1 SGHRS and CDR2 YFSETQ. V was pared by 4 bases and J by 4 bases, with 5 bases of the junction left unmatched. The DNA for the CDR3 is TGCGCCAGCAGCCCTGACAGGGGGCGGTACAATGAGCAGTTCTTC. Translating gives CASSPDRGRYNEQFF.

V and J are TRBV3-1 and TRBJ2-3, with D uncertain. The CDR3 contains 13 residues. V was shortened by 3 bases and J by 6 bases, with 10 bases between the two germline ends. Germline CDR1 and CDR2: LGHDT and YNNKEL (reference sequence). CDR3 in DNA: TGTGCCAGCAGCCAGCCCCTGCAGGATACGCAGTATTTT. Residues: CASSQPLQDTQYF.

This chain uses TRBV19 with TRBJ2-7; D gene ambiguous. Trimming took off 9 bases at V and 3 bases at J, with 18 bases between the two ends. Germline V gene lookup returns CDR1 LNHDA and CDR2 SQIVND (reference sequence). The CDR3 totals 14 residues. The CDR3 sequence: CARGPSPWVYEQYF. CDR3 coding DNA: TGTGCCAGGGGCCCAAGTCCTTGGGTCTACGAGCAGTACTTC.

The chain couples TRBV29-1 to TRBJ2-6; D ambiguous. Per germline, CDR1 SQVTM and CDR2 ANQGSEA. This CDR3 region has 13 residues. CDR3 coding DNA: TGCAGACCCACTTCCTCTGGGGCCAACGTCCTGACTTTC. It encodes CRPTSSGANVLTF.

The V call is TRBV25-1, the J call TRBJ1-1, with D uncertain. Trimming stripped 6 bases from V and 3 bases from J, with 23 bases between. CDR1 and CDR2 (germline): MGHDK, SYGVNS. CDR3 length equals 17 residues. The CDR3: CASSPQKGRGRHTEAFF. The CDR3, as DNA: TGTGCCAGCAGCCCCCAGAAGGGTAGAGGGAGGCACACTGAAGCTTTCTTT.

V is TRBV30 and J is TRBJ2-7; 8 bases align to TRBD2. Germline trimming cut 0 bases from V and 1 base from J; bases unmatched to any gene: 5. The CDR3 is 15 amino acids. Looked up from germline, CDR1 is GTSNPN and CDR2 is SVGIG (reference sequence). CDR3 sequence reads: CAWSVQAGDSYEQYF. CDR3 sequence (DNA): TGTGCCTGGAGTGTCCAAGCGGGAGATTCCTACGAGCAGTACTTC.

The chain has TRBV25-1 and TRBJ1-5, with TRBD1 as a possible D gene (5 bases). V lost 3 bases to trimming and J lost 0 bases, with 9 bases between them. CDR1 is MGHDK, CDR2 SYGVNS, per germline. The CDR3 sequence is 15 residues long. This CDR3 is CASSEGLLSNQPQHF. CDR3 DNA sequence: TGTGCCAGCAGTGAGGGACTACTTAGCAATCAGCCCCAGCATTTT.

The CDR3 nucleotides are TGCAGCGTAAGGACTAGCGGGCGCTCCTACAATGAGCAGTTCTTC. This sequence encodes CSVRTSGRSYNEQFF. The chain has TRBV29-1 and TRBJ2-1; 11 bases fit TRBD2. The length of the CDR3 is 15 residues. Losses at the gene ends were 6 bases for V and 0 bases for J; bases not matched to a gene: 4. Germline CDR1 is SQVTM and CDR2 is ANQGSEA.

This chain uses TRBV27 with TRBJ2-7, with 7 bases lining up with TRBD2. The CDR3 is made up of 14 amino acids. V shed 3 bases and J 4 bases; nucleotides not matched to a gene: 6. The germline V gene encodes CDR1 MNHEY and CDR2 SMNVEV (reference sequence). The CDR3 DNA is TGTGCCAGCAGTTTCGGGGGGTATGGGTACGAGCAGTACTTC. Translation gives CASSFGGYGYEQYF.

The rearrangement joins TRBV3-1 to TRBJ1-2, with 10 nucleotides matching TRBD1. J was trimmed by 8 bases and V by 1 base; bases with no gene match: 10. The CDR3 extends over 16 amino acids. Germline loops: CDR1 LGHDT, CDR2 YNNKEL (reference sequence). CDR3 nucleotides: TGTGCCAGCAGCCAAGGGGACAGGGGAGTAGGTAGGGGCTACACCTTC. Amino acids: CASSQGDRGVGRGYTF.

For the CDR3, the DNA is TGTGCCAGTCGACAGGGTAATCAGCCCCAGCATTTT. The encoded protein is CASRQGNQPQHF. The gene calls are TRBV27 and TRBJ1-5; TRBD1 matches at 7 bases. The V gene end was trimmed by 9 bases and the J gene end by 4 bases; junction bases not matched to a gene: 3. The length of the CDR3 is 12 residues. CDR1 and CDR2 from the germline V gene are MNHEY and SMNVEV (reference sequence).

This rearrangement joins TRBV9 to TRBJ2-5; D is perhaps TRBD1 (7 bases). Germline V gives CDR1 SGDLS, CDR2 YYNGEE. V was shortened by 4 bases and J by 2 bases, with 15 bases between the two germline ends. This CDR3 is 15 amino acids long. The CDR3: CASSPEGATQETQYF. The CDR3 coding sequence is TGTGCCAGCAGCCCGGAGGGGGCTACTCAAGAGACCCAGTACTTC. Full variable domain (remainder filled in from reference TRBV9 and TRBJ2-5): DSGVTQTPKHLITATGQRVTLRCSPRSGDLSVYWYQQSLDQGLQFLIQYYNGEERAKGNILERFSAQQFPDLHSELNLSSLELGDSALYFCASSPEGATQETQYFGPGTRLLVL.

This rearrangement joins TRBV14 to TRBJ2-7; TRBD2 agrees at 7 bases. J gave up 4 bases and V 4 bases, and 13 bases lay outside the gene matches. CDR1 and CDR2 from the germline V gene are SGHDN and FVKESK. CDR3 size: 16 residues. The CDR3 is CASSPGGAGATYEQYF. CDR3 DNA: TGTGCCAGCAGCCCCGGGGGTGCGGGAGCAACTTACGAGCAGTACTTC.

The chain employs TRBV2 and TRBJ2-7, with D maybe TRBD1 (6 bases). V was pared by 6 bases and J by 3 bases, with 9 bases between. This CDR3 comprises 12 residues. Germline V gives CDR1 SNHLY, CDR2 FYNNEI. CDR3 sequence reads: CASRGQHYEQYF. In DNA form, the CDR3 reads TGTGCCAGCAGGGGACAACACTACGAGCAGTACTTC. Supplemented by reference TRBV2 and TRBJ2-7, the full variable domain reads EPEVTQTPSHQVTQMGQEVILRCVPISNHLYFYWYRQILGQKVEFLVSFYNNEISEKSEIFDDQFSVERPDGSNFTLKIRSTKLEDSAMYFCASRGQHYEQYFGPGTRLTVT.

The V call is TRBV7-9, the J call TRBJ2-5; D gene unclear. V lost 1 base to trimming and J lost 0 bases, with 6 bases between them. Germline values: CDR1 SEHNR, CDR2 FQNEAQ (reference sequence). The CDR3 loop spans 14 amino acids. CDR3 protein: CASSLERYQETQYF. In DNA, the CDR3 is TGTGCCAGCAGCTTAGAGCGATACCAAGAGACCCAGTACTTC.

This sequence joins TRBV20-1 and TRBJ2-7, with D possibly TRBD2 on 6 matching bases. Between the trimmed V and J ends, which lost 3 bases and 2 bases, there was a span of 23 bases. The V gene's germline CDR1 is DFQATT and CDR2 SNEGSKA (reference sequence). The CDR3 contains 17 residues. Here the CDR3 reads CSARELGTSLPTYEQYF. The CDR3 DNA reads as TGCAGTGCTAGGGAGCTGGGAACTAGCTTACCAACCTACGAGCAGTACTTC.

The chain couples TRBV28 to TRBJ1-2; D might be TRBD1 (6 bases). The V end was cut by 4 bases, the J end by 7 bases, with 19 bases between. This CDR3 comprises 15 residues. Germline V gene sequence: CDR1 MDHEN, CDR2 SYDVKM. CDR3 sequence: CASSSPGDYLGGYTF. In DNA form, the CDR3 reads TGTGCCAGCAGTTCCCCAGGGGATTATTTGGGTGGCTACACCTTC.

V usage is TRBV11-2 and J usage is TRBJ1-1; D gene unclear. The V end lost 4 bases, the J end lost 0 bases, and 18 bases lay between the germline ends. In germline, CDR1 is SGHAT, CDR2 FQNNGV. The CDR3 contains 17 residues. CDR3 nucleotide sequence: TGTGCCAGCAGCTCACGAGGGAACACCTCCATGAACACTGAAGCTTTCTTT. Translated: CASSSRGNTSMNTEAFF.

This clonotype was seen once. The CDR3 here is CASSWGGGSNQPQHF. In DNA form, the CDR3 reads TGTGCCAGCAGCTGGGGGGGCGGGAGCAATCAGCCCCAGCATTTT. The J gene is TRBJ1-5, the V gene TRBV27, with D possibly matching TRBD1 (6 bases). The V end was cut by 6 bases, the J end by 1 base, with 13 bases between. Germline CDR1 is MNHEY and CDR2 is SMNVEV (reference sequence). The CDR3 extends over 15 amino acids.

V is TRBV27 and J is TRBJ2-7; D possibly corresponds to TRBD2 (6 bases). In germline, CDR1 is MNHEY, CDR2 SMNVEV (reference sequence). Between the trimmed V and J ends, which lost 7 bases and 0 bases, there was a span of 13 bases. CDR3 size: 14 residues. In DNA form, the CDR3 reads TGTGCCAGCAAGGGAGCGGGCAGCTCCTACGAGCAGTACTTC. This sequence encodes CASKGAGSSYEQYF.

The chain employs TRBV20-1 and TRBJ2-2; 9 nucleotides agree with TRBD1. This CDR3 is 14 amino acids long. Unmatched junction bases numbered 8, after V lost 4 bases and J lost 8 bases. Germline CDR1 reads DFQATT; CDR2 reads SNEGSKA (reference sequence). The CDR3 region has the DNA TGCAGTGCTATGGGACAGGGACCAGTTGGGGAGCTGTTTTTT. It encodes CSAMGQGPVGELFF.

The chain combines TRBV27 with TRBJ2-5; unclear D gene. The CDR3 is 15 amino acids. V lost 3 bases and J lost 2, with 13 bases in between. Germline loops: CDR1 MNHEY, CDR2 SMNVEV (reference sequence). The DNA for the CDR3 is TGTGCCAGCAGTTTTTTAAGTCAGGTTCAAGAGACCCAGTACTTC. Its protein is CASSFLSQVQETQYF.

Notes on this clonotype: A read error may account for a junction end that differs from germline. The chain combines TRBV28 with TRBJ2-1; D unresolved. This CDR3 comprises 17 residues. CDR1 is MDHEN, CDR2 SYDVKM, per germline. The DNA for the CDR3 is TGTGCCAGCAGTTTCCTCTTCTACGGGTTCCGATACAATGAGCGGTTCTTC. Residues: CASSFLFYGFRYNERFF. The full variable domain, its missing parts supplied by reference TRBV28 and TRBJ2-1, is DVKVTQSSRYLVKRTGEKVFLECVQDMDHENMFWYRQDPGLGLRLIYFSYDVKMKEKGDIPEGYSVSREKKERFSLILESASTNQTSMYLCASSFLFYGFRYNERFFGPGTRLTVL.